The 19 T cell receptor beta chains given below trace back to one sample, sequenced in a study of low-dose radiotherapy and immunotherapy resistance in tumors. First-strand cDNA relied on TRAV- and TRBV-specific primers spanning alpha and beta chains. TCR amplification ran 15 to 20 PCR cycles using constant-region and V-primer adapter primers. TCRdb fed the reads into MiXCR, producing one record per CDR3 protein. Of approximately 90,000 distinct CDR3 sequences listed, about a sixth were seen once; the top ten hold 2.8%. Noted time point: before trial treatment. The sample here was PBMCs, taken before treatment. These receptors were taken from a male donor with prostate cancer.

Note on this clonotype: This likely stems from a read error, as it lies one base from a far larger clone. The CDR3 protein is CASRPTSGGAFYNEQYF. The CDR3 region has the DNA TGTGCCAGCAGGCCGACTAGCGGGGGGGCCTTCTACAATGAGCAGTACTTC. The chain recombines TRBV13 with TRBJ2-5; 14 positions agree with TRBD2. Germline V lookup: CDR1 PRHDT, CDR2 FYEKMQ (reference sequence). The length of the CDR3 is 17 residues. J was trimmed by 11 bases and V by 6 bases; bases with no gene match: 17. The full variable domain, its missing parts supplied by reference TRBV13 and TRBJ2-5, is AAGVIQSPRHLIKEKRETATLKCYPIPRHDTVYWYQQGPGQDPQFLISFYEKMQSDKGSIPDRFSAQQFSDYHSELNMSSLELGDSALYFCASRPTSGGAFYNEQYFGPGTRLLVL.

Concerning this clonotype itself: A far more abundant clone sits one base away, making this likely a read error. The chain couples TRBV6-6 to TRBJ2-2, with 7 nucleotides matching TRBD2. The CDR3 has 15 amino acids. The germline gives CDR1 MNHNY, CDR2 SVGAGI (reference sequence). CDR3 loop: CASSGTTTRIGEPFF. The CDR3, as DNA: TGTGCCAGCAGTGGGACTACCACACGGATCGGGGAGCCGTTTTTT.

There are many counts of this clonotype. The rearrangement joins TRBV12-3 or TRBV12-4 to TRBJ2-1; TRBD2 aligns across 8 bases. This CDR3 has 16 amino acids. Germline trimming cut 4 bases from V and 5 bases from J; bases unmatched to any gene: 10. CDR3 nucleotides: TGTGCCAGCAGTTCCGGGGGGGGGGCGGGGGACAATGAGCAGTTCTTC. Protein product: CASSSGGGAGDNEQFF.

In its sample, this clonotype was seen many times. The rearrangement uses TRBV12-3 or TRBV12-4 and TRBJ2-5; D is perhaps TRBD1 (5 bases). The germline V and J ends were trimmed by 6 bases and 2 bases, with 13 bases remaining between them. The CDR3 spans 14 residues. CDR3 DNA: TGTGCCAGCAGCCTCGGACACCTTCAAGAGACCCAGTACTTC. Its protein is CASSLGHLQETQYF.

The sample holds many counts of this clonotype. This chain links TRBV5-5 with TRBJ1-1; 9 bases fit TRBD1. The CDR3 covers 13 residues. V trimming: 4 bases; J trimming: 3 bases; junction bases outside the gene matches: 1. Germline V gene lookup returns CDR1 SGHKS and CDR2 YYEKEE (reference sequence). The CDR3 sequence is CASSRQGDTEAFF. In DNA, the CDR3 is TGTGCCAGCAGCAGACAGGGGGACACTGAAGCTTTCTTT. Variable domain in full (rest from reference TRBV5-5 and TRBJ1-1): DAGVTQSPTHLIKTRGQQVTLRCSPISGHKSVSWYQQVLGQGPQFIFQYYEKEERGRGNFPDRFSARQFPNYSSELNVNALLLGDSALYLCASSRQGDTEAFFGQGTRLTVV.

This clonotype was picked up many times. This chain's CDR3 is CASSFRLADDQETQYF. The DNA for the CDR3 is TGTGCCAGCAGCTTTCGGCTAGCGGACGACCAAGAGACCCAGTACTTC. This chain joins TRBV7-6 and TRBJ2-5; 7 positions agree with TRBD2. CDR1 and CDR2 (germline): SGHVS, FNYEAQ. This CDR3 region has 16 residues. Trimming took 3 bases from V and 0 from J; bases not matched to a gene: 7.

This clonotype has at least ten counts. The J gene is TRBJ2-5, the V gene TRBV19; the D call may be TRBD1 or TRBD2 (5 bases each). Germline assignment: CDR1 LNHDA and CDR2 SQIVND (reference sequence). There are 14 residues in the CDR3. Deletions cut 3 bases from V and 1 base from J, with 9 bases between. DNA of the CDR3: TGTGCCAGTAGTATTATGGGGACCCAAGAGACCCAGTACTTC. Translation gives CASSIMGTQETQYF. The complete variable domain, with remaining parts taken from reference TRBV19 and TRBJ2-5, reads DGGITQSPKYLFRKEGQNVTLSCEQNLNHDAMYWYRQDPGQGLRLIYYSQIVNDFQKGDIAEGYSVSREKKESFPLTVTSAQKNPTAFYLCASSIMGTQETQYFGPGTRLLVL.

This clonotype was found many times. V and J are TRBV18 and TRBJ2-5; D is undetermined. Trimming stripped 3 bases from V and 2 bases from J, with 16 bases between. The CDR3 is 16 residues long. Per germline, CDR1 KGHSH and CDR2 LQKENI. The CDR3 DNA is TGTGCCAGCTCACCTATCGGCCCAGAACTTCAAGAGACCCAGTACTTC. Translated: CASSPIGPELQETQYF.

J is TRBJ1-1 and V is TRBV6-8; D possibly corresponds to TRBD1 (5 bases). Germline V lookup: CDR1 MNHGY, CDR2 SAAAGT. The V end lost 5 bases, the J end lost 4 bases, and 17 bases lay between the germline ends. There are 15 residues in the CDR3. CDR3 in amino acids: CASSTPRGGGTEAFF. CDR3 in DNA: TGTGCCAGCAGTACGCCTCGCGGGGGGGGCACTGAAGCTTTCTTT.

A note on this clonotype: This may come from a read error, since a much larger clone is one base off. The V call is TRBV7-3, the J call TRBJ2-3; no clear D gene. The CDR3 runs 13 residues. Germline lookup yields CDR1 SGHTA and CDR2 FQGTGA. CDR3 coding DNA: TGTACCAGCAGCTTTAGCCGAGTGGATACGCAGTATTTT. Translating it yields CTSSFSRVDTQYF.

This clonotype has a count of ten or more. J is TRBJ1-5 and V is TRBV20-1, with a weak D call TRBD1 (6 bases). Germline CDR1 and CDR2: DFQATT and SNEGSKA (reference sequence). CDR3 length equals 12 residues. V gave up 5 bases and J gave up 7 bases, with 12 bases separating them. CDR3 nucleotide sequence: TGCAGTGCTTACAGGGAGGGCCAGCCCCAGCATTTT. Its protein product is CSAYREGQPQHF.

This clonotype appeared many times. The chain combines TRBV7-2 with TRBJ1-6, with TRBD1 as a possible D gene (5 bases). Trimming took 2 bases from V and 5 from J, leaving 10 bases between them. The length of the CDR3 is 15 residues. Per the germline V gene, CDR1 is SGHTA and CDR2 is FQGNSA. CDR3 sequence reads: CASSLFAGNNSPLHF. CDR3 nucleotides: TGTGCCAGCAGCTTATTCGCAGGGAATAATTCACCCCTCCACTTT.

This clonotype was observed many times. The chain links TRBV20-1 to TRBJ2-2; D is undetermined. The V end lost 3 bases, the J end lost 6 bases, and 17 bases lay between the germline ends. This CDR3 region has 15 residues. In germline, CDR1 is DFQATT, CDR2 SNEGSKA (reference sequence). This CDR3 is CSARKSEPGSGELFF. The CDR3 coding sequence is TGCAGTGCTAGGAAGTCCGAACCCGGTTCCGGGGAGCTGTTTTTT.

Many counts were recorded for this clonotype. The chain links TRBV3-1 to TRBJ2-3; no definite D call. The V gene lost 5 bases and the J gene lost 2 bases, with 5 bases spanning the gap. This CDR3 comprises 12 residues. Germline-derived CDR1 and CDR2 are LGHDT and YNNKEL (reference sequence). In nucleotides, the CDR3 is TGTGCCAGCAGCGGGGTCACAGATACGCAGTATTTT. Translated: CASSGVTDTQYF.

The sample holds many counts of this clonotype. The genes are TRBV29-1 and TRBJ2-5, with 14 nucleotides matching TRBD2. The CDR3 sequence is 17 residues long. The V segment lost 1 base and the J segment 2 bases; nucleotides outside the gene matches: 6. Germline V lookup: CDR1 SQVTM, CDR2 ANQGSEA. CDR3 in amino acids: CSVEGGTSGGGQETQYF. CDR3 nucleotide sequence: TGCAGCGTTGAAGGCGGGACTAGCGGGGGAGGACAAGAGACCCAGTACTTC.

The chain links TRBV19 to TRBJ1-1; perhaps TRBD1 as D (5 bases). The CDR3 spans 15 residues. V lost 5 bases and J lost 3, with 16 bases in between. CDR1 and CDR2 from the germline V gene are LNHDA and SQIVND (reference sequence). The CDR3, as DNA: TGTGCCAGTAGTCACCGGGCCCCGGGGGACACTGAAGCTTTCTTT. Its protein product is CASSHRAPGDTEAFF.

This clonotype came up many times. The chain carries TRBV20-1 and TRBJ2-5; D is uncertain. The CDR3 has 12 amino acids. Per the germline V gene, CDR1 is DFQATT and CDR2 is SNEGSKA (reference sequence). V lost 2 bases, J lost 0 bases, and 4 bases lay in between. The CDR3 loop reads CSARQYQETQYF. The DNA of the CDR3 is TGCAGTGCTAGACAGTACCAAGAGACCCAGTACTTC.

This clonotype was seen repeatedly, ten times or more. The J gene is TRBJ2-5, the V gene TRBV29-1; maybe TRBD2 (6 bases). This CDR3 comprises 17 residues. Germline V gene data show CDR1 as SQVTM and CDR2 as ANQGSEA. V shed 6 bases and J shed 4 bases, with 27 bases lying between them. In nucleotides, the CDR3 is TGCAGCGTCGCCCCCCAGGTAGCGGACCCCCTCCGAGAGACCCAGTACTTC. Its protein is CSVAPQVADPLRETQYF.

As regards this clonotype: Compared with germline, one end of the junction differs, possibly owing to a read error. The chain uses TRBV20-1 and TRBJ1-2, with D possibly being TRBD1 (5 bases). CDR1 DFQATT and CDR2 SNEGSKA come from the germline V gene (reference sequence). This CDR3 has 14 residues. This chain's CDR3 is CSASPDRGGDGDTF. CDR3 in DNA: TGCAGTGCTAGTCCCGACCGGGGAGGGGATGGCGACACCTTC.